This T cell receptor beta chain is drawn from a study of T cells after yellow fever vaccination. In the study overall: Any fraction with a low cell number was prepared using SMART-Seq v4 Ultra Low Input.

This clonotype was recorded a few times. Its antigen is currently unknown. General study findings and limits: Bulk-population clonotypes that are abundant could appear as contaminants in FACS-sorted repertoires.

MiXCR, run by TCRdb on the 5' RACE reads, gives a single entry per CDR3 protein. The table lists a few hundred thousand distinct CDR3 sequences, about 17% of them singletons. This CDR3 region has 17 residues. In germline, CDR1 is MGHRA, CDR2 YSYEKL. The V gene lost 0 bases and the J gene lost 2 bases, with 11 bases spanning the gap. The sample consisted of PBMCs, taken 5 to 6 days after the first yellow fever vaccination. The V call is TRBV4-1, the J call TRBJ2-6, with D maybe TRBD2 (5 bases). This clonotype originated in a man aged 18 to 30 who received the YFV17D yellow fever vaccine. The CDR3 sequence is CASSQEGSKAGANVLTF. In DNA, the CDR3 is TGCGCCAGCAGCCAAGAAGGGAGTAAGGCTGGGGCCAACGTCCTGACTTTC.